These 17 T cell receptor beta chains were all obtained from the same sample, sequenced in a study of T-cell memory formation after mild COVID-19. TCRdb reprocessed the 5' RACE reads via MiXCR and lists one record per CDR3 protein. The sample records roughly 610,000 distinct CDR3 sequences, around 15% being singletons. The sample consisted of PBMCs or a T cell subset sorted from them (not recorded which). These receptor sequences come from an adult woman who had mild COVID-19 (a few samples of this study predate the infection). Cell type and time point are not known.

This clonotype was seen repeatedly, ten times or more. V gene TRBV12-3 or TRBV12-4 combines with J gene TRBJ1-2, with D unresolved. V lost 1 base and J lost 3, with 9 bases in between. The length of the CDR3 is 14 residues. The CDR3 here is CASSLGGPDYGYTF. CDR3 DNA: TGTGCCAGCAGTTTAGGAGGACCTGACTATGGCTACACCTTC.

This clonotype was recorded a few times. V gene TRBV6-5 combines with J gene TRBJ1-4, with D perhaps TRBD1 (5 bases). The germline gives CDR1 MNHEY, CDR2 SVGAGI. The CDR3 is 13 amino acids. Trimming took 9 bases from V and 8 from J, leaving 16 bases between them. The DNA for the CDR3 is TGTGCCAGTTACCCAGGGAGAGGAGAAAAACTGTTTTTT. Its translation is CASYPGRGEKLFF.

The gene calls are TRBV27 and TRBJ2-4, with TRBD1 matching 8 bases. With V trimmed by 4 bases and J by 0 bases, 5 bases remained unmatched. The germline CDR1 and CDR2 sequences are MNHEY and SMNVEV (reference sequence). This CDR3 contains 16 residues. The CDR3: CASSWDRKLAKNIQYF. CDR3 coding DNA: TGTGCCAGCAGTTGGGACAGGAAACTAGCCAAAAACATTCAGTACTTC.

This clonotype has ten or more counts. This chain connects TRBV4-1 to TRBJ2-7; 7 bases match TRBD2. The germline V gene has CDR1 MGHRA and CDR2 YSYEKL. V shed 7 bases, J shed 0 bases, and the junction held 9 bases outside the gene matches. This CDR3 is 15 amino acids long. Here the CDR3 DNA reads TGCGCCAGCACCAAGGACCCGGGGGGCTCCTACGAGCAGTACTTC. This sequence encodes CASTKDPGGSYEQYF.

The genes are TRBV20-1 and TRBJ1-2, with unresolved D. Trimming removed 6 bases from V and 4 bases from J, with 15 bases in between. The germline V gene has CDR1 DFQATT and CDR2 SNEGSKA (reference sequence). The CDR3 loop spans 13 amino acids. In DNA, the CDR3 is TGCAGTGCCACCCCCCTGGGTGCCTATGGCTACACCTTC. This gives the protein CSATPLGAYGYTF.

There are a few counts of this clonotype. The rearrangement joins TRBV12-3 or TRBV12-4 to TRBJ1-6, with D tentatively TRBD1 (5 bases). There are 14 residues in the CDR3. The V end was cut by 3 bases, the J end by 6 bases, with 9 bases between. The CDR3 loop reads CASSFQGFNSPLHF. For the CDR3, the DNA is TGTGCCAGCAGTTTTCAGGGTTTTAATTCACCCCTCCACTTT.

In its sample, this clonotype was seen a few times. The rearrangement joins TRBV4-2 to TRBJ2-3; D unresolved. V was cut by 4 bases and J by 2 bases, with 16 bases left in between. This CDR3 is 16 amino acids long. Germline CDR1 reads LGHNA; CDR2 reads YNFKEQ. The CDR3 sequence: CASSPLTGPFTDTQYF. As DNA, the CDR3 is TGTGCCAGCAGCCCCCTCACTGGCCCCTTCACAGATACGCAGTATTTT.

In its sample, this clonotype was seen many times. V usage is TRBV5-1 and J usage is TRBJ2-2; TRBD1 matches at 8 bases. V lost 6 bases, J lost 4 bases, and 14 bases stayed unmatched. The CDR3 extends over 17 amino acids. Germline V gene lookup returns CDR1 SGHRS and CDR2 YFSETQ. In nucleotides, the CDR3 is TGCGCCAGCACCGGGGGACAGGCGATTCAGGGCACCGGGGAGCTGTTTTTT. Its protein is CASTGGQAIQGTGELFF.

In its sample, this clonotype was seen a few times. The chain carries TRBV7-6 and TRBJ2-5; 11 positions match TRBD2. Germline-derived CDR1 and CDR2 are SGHVS and FNYEAQ. V lost 1 base and J lost 8; bases outside the gene matches: 6. The CDR3 length is 15 residues. CDR3 region: CASSLVGTSGITQYF. DNA of the CDR3: TGTGCCAGCAGCTTAGTCGGGACTAGCGGAATAACCCAGTACTTC.

This clonotype showed up just a few times. The chain uses TRBV19 and TRBJ2-2; D unresolved. The CDR3 length is 15 residues. Germline CDR1 LNHDA, CDR2 SQIVND (reference sequence). Deletions cut 6 bases from V and 4 bases from J, with 15 bases between. DNA of the CDR3: TGTGCCAGTAGGCAAATGGGCGGTAGCACCGGGGAGCTGTTTTTT. Its translation: CASRQMGGSTGELFF.

This clonotype was picked up a small number of times. The chain combines TRBV5-1 with TRBJ2-3; weak D call: TRBD2 (5 bases). Looked up from germline, CDR1 is SGHRS and CDR2 is YFSETQ. This CDR3 region has 17 residues. V lost 1 base to trimming and J lost 0 bases, with 15 bases between them. The CDR3 region is CASSLFWGRDSTDTQYF. CDR3 DNA sequence: TGCGCCAGCAGCTTGTTCTGGGGTCGGGATAGCACAGATACGCAGTATTTT. Full variable domain (missing parts from reference TRBV5-1 and TRBJ2-3): KAGVTQTPRYLIKTRGQQVTLSCSPISGHRSVSWYQQTPGQGLQFLFEYFSETQRNKGNFPGRFSGRQFSNSRSEMNVSTLELGDSALYLCASSLFWGRDSTDTQYFGPGTRLTVL.

This chain joins TRBV12-3 or TRBV12-4 and TRBJ2-5, with D tentatively TRBD1 (5 bases). V lost 5 bases and J 3 bases, leaving 10 bases between the germline ends. This CDR3 spans 13 amino acids. The CDR3 sequence is CASSVNRKETQYF. CDR3 DNA: TGTGCCAGCAGTGTAAACAGGAAAGAGACCCAGTACTTC.

This rearrangement joins TRBV2 to TRBJ2-3, with a possible D match to TRBD1 (6 bases). The CDR3 consists of 12 residues. Trimming removed 6 bases at V and 6 bases at J, with 10 bases between. Per germline, CDR1 SNHLY and CDR2 FYNNEI. The CDR3 coding sequence is TGTGCCAGCAGGGAGACAGGTGATACGCAGTATTTT. Translated, it gives CASRETGDTQYF.

The chain joins TRBV29-1 to TRBJ1-1; 8 positions agree with TRBD1. Unmatched junction bases numbered 8, after V lost 6 bases and J lost 5 bases. The CDR3 runs to 13 residues. CDR1 and CDR2 from the germline V gene are SQVTM and ANQGSEA. Here the CDR3 reads CSVGQDLGTEAFF. The CDR3 DNA follows: TGCAGCGTGGGACAGGATTTGGGGACTGAAGCTTTCTTT.

The rearrangement uses TRBV20-1 and TRBJ2-7; D gene ambiguous. V lost 0 bases to trimming and J lost 0 bases, with 18 bases between them. The CDR3 runs 17 residues. Germline values: CDR1 DFQATT, CDR2 SNEGSKA (reference sequence). The CDR3 DNA follows: TGCAGTGCTAGAGATCTACAAAGGCGTTTTGACTCCTACGAGCAGTACTTC. Translation gives CSARDLQRRFDSYEQYF.

The chain links TRBV5-6 to TRBJ2-7; 9 bases align to TRBD1. CDR1 and CDR2 from the germline V gene are SGHDT and YYEEEE. The CDR3 length is 14 residues. After removal of 4 bases from V and 1 base from J, the junction contained 3 bases not matched to a gene. CDR3 bases: TGTGCCAGCAGCGGACAGGGGTCTTCCTACGAGCAGTACTTC. Amino acid sequence: CASSGQGSSYEQYF.

This sequence joins TRBV5-1 and TRBJ2-2; no definite D call. Trimming cost V 1 base and J 4 bases, with 14 bases left between them. The germline CDR1 and CDR2 sequences are SGHRS and YFSETQ. The CDR3 is 16 residues long. The CDR3 region is CASSLSSRPATGELFF. DNA for the CDR3: TGCGCCAGCAGCTTGAGTTCCCGGCCGGCCACCGGGGAGCTGTTTTTT.